What follows describes a single T cell receptor beta chain. The study ran its PCR with 60 Vbeta and 13 Jbeta primers. Using immunoSEQ multiplex PCR, the repertoire was profiled, and TCRdb retains in-frame clones only, with some absent. This repertoire shows about 130,000 clones, approximately 80% found once; its top ten account for over 4.5%. The sample originates from a study of cytomegalovirus exposure and HLA in healthy donors. V shed 8 bases and J shed 4 bases, with 12 bases lying between them. Germline CDR1 SEHNR, CDR2 FQNEAQ (reference sequence). This CDR3 comprises 14 residues. Sequenced sample: PBMCs. The origin of this receptor is a woman aged 35 to 49 in good health and CMV-seropositive. The chain has TRBV7-9 and TRBJ2-6, with a weak D call TRBD2 (5 bases). The CDR3, as DNA: TGTGCCAGCGAAACGGGCGGGGGGGCCAACGTCCTGACTTTC. Translated, it gives CASETGGGANVLTF.